These T cell receptor beta chains were read from a single sample in a study of vaccination and CD4 T cells after COVID-19. These receptors have no known antigen. TCRdb reanalysed the PCR reads using MiXCR and keeps one entry per CDR3 protein. The data hold approximately 7,000 distinct CDR3 sequences, with 45% to 55% observed a single time. The sample taken for sequencing was CD4+ T cells from blood, cultured in vitro. All receptors come from a human donor in good health. Both conserved end residues are part of each CDR3. Each record gives: V gene, D gene, clone size, CDR3 length, J gene, CDR3 protein, CDR3 DNA. The D gene is left open where the match is weak. Not all rows give a size; the values are once, few, many and, for expanded clones, a class.

v_gene: TRBV20-1
d_gene: NA
abundance: few
len: 14
j_gene: TRBJ1-2
CDR3aa: CSATTTPPRSGYTF
CDR3nt: TGCAGTGCCACAACGACCCCGCCCCGGAGTGGCTACACCTTC

v_gene: TRBV7-8
d_gene: NA
abundance: NA
len: 12
j_gene: TRBJ2-7
CDR3aa: CASSQSGYEQYF
CDR3nt: TGTGCCAGCAGCCAGTCGGGGTACGAGCAGTACTTC

v_gene: TRBV12-3/TRBV12-4
d_gene: TRBD1
abundance: NA
len: 14
j_gene: TRBJ2-7
CDR3aa: CASGRTGGSYEQYF
CDR3nt: TGTGCCAGCGGGCGGACAGGGGGCTCCTACGAGCAGTACTTC

v_gene: TRBV4-1
d_gene: NA
abundance: NA
len: 11
j_gene: TRBJ1-5
CDR3aa: CASSGDGGQHF
CDR3nt: TGCGCCAGCAGCGGGGACGGTGGCCAGCATTTT

v_gene: TRBV7-2
d_gene: NA
abundance: NA
len: 14
j_gene: TRBJ2-3
CDR3aa: CASSLIRRSDTQYF
CDR3nt: TGTGCCAGCAGCTTAATACGGAGGTCAGATACGCAGTATTTT

v_gene: TRBV18
d_gene: TRBD2
abundance: NA
len: 17
j_gene: TRBJ2-5
CDR3aa: CASSSQPGLAVGETQYF
CDR3nt: TGTGCCAGCTCATCGCAACCGGGACTAGCGGTAGGAGAGACCCAGTACTTC

v_gene: TRBV6-2/TRBV6-3
d_gene: NA
abundance: NA
len: 14
j_gene: TRBJ2-2
CDR3aa: CAIANQGLTGELFF
CDR3nt: TGTGCCATAGCCAACCAGGGGCTTACCGGGGAGCTGTTTTTT

v_gene: TRBV10-3
d_gene: TRBD1
abundance: NA
len: 14
j_gene: TRBJ1-1
CDR3aa: CAIRMDRVNTEAFF
CDR3nt: TGTGCCATCAGAATGGACAGGGTGAACACTGAAGCTTTCTTT

v_gene: TRBV10-3
d_gene: NA
abundance: once
len: 12
j_gene: TRBJ1-5
CDR3aa: CATGTDAQPQHF
CDR3nt: TGTGCCACCGGGACGGACGCACAGCCCCAGCATTTT

v_gene: TRBV20-1
d_gene: NA
abundance: NA
len: 13
j_gene: TRBJ2-2
CDR3aa: CSARRAVGGELFF
CDR3nt: TGCAGTGCTAGACGGGCCGTAGGCGGGGAGCTGTTTTTT

v_gene: TRBV5-1
d_gene: NA
abundance: few
len: 15
j_gene: TRBJ2-7
CDR3aa: CASSAMTASSYEQYF
CDR3nt: TGCGCCAGCAGCGCGATGACAGCCAGCTCCTACGAGCAGTACTTC

v_gene: TRBV6-1
d_gene: TRBD1
abundance: NA
len: 15
j_gene: TRBJ1-2
CDR3aa: CASSPTGQGLYGYTF
CDR3nt: TGTGCCAGCAGCCCAACCGGACAGGGCCTCTATGGCTACACCTTC

v_gene: TRBV15
d_gene: NA
abundance: NA
len: 14
j_gene: TRBJ1-2
CDR3aa: CATSTATENYGYTF
CDR3nt: TGTGCCACCAGCACAGCGACAGAGAACTATGGCTACACCTTC

v_gene: TRBV2
d_gene: TRBD1
abundance: NA
len: 15
j_gene: TRBJ1-1
CDR3aa: CASSDRDRGDTEAFF
CDR3nt: TGTGCCAGCAGTGACAGGGACAGGGGGGACACTGAAGCTTTCTTT

v_gene: TRBV6-1
d_gene: TRBD1
abundance: few
len: 16
j_gene: TRBJ1-1
CDR3aa: CASSRDSQLMNTEAFF
CDR3nt: TGTGCCAGCAGTCGGGACAGCCAACTAATGAACACTGAAGCTTTCTTT

v_gene: TRBV2
d_gene: NA
abundance: NA
len: 10
j_gene: TRBJ2-3
CDR3aa: CASSEWREYF
CDR3nt: TGTGCCAGCAGTGAGTGGAGGGAGTATTTT

v_gene: TRBV20-1
d_gene: NA
abundance: NA
len: 11
j_gene: TRBJ1-2
CDR3aa: CSARWGNGYTF
CDR3nt: TGCAGTGCTAGATGGGGAAATGGCTACACCTTC

v_gene: TRBV19
d_gene: NA
abundance: NA
len: 12
j_gene: TRBJ2-7
CDR3aa: CASSSRNYEQYF
CDR3nt: TGTGCCAGTAGTTCAAGAAATTACGAGCAGTACTTC

v_gene: TRBV7-9
d_gene: NA
abundance: NA
len: 15
j_gene: TRBJ1-2
CDR3aa: CASSLHQTVSYGYTF
CDR3nt: TGTGCCAGCAGCCTCCACCAGACAGTCAGCTATGGCTACACCTTC